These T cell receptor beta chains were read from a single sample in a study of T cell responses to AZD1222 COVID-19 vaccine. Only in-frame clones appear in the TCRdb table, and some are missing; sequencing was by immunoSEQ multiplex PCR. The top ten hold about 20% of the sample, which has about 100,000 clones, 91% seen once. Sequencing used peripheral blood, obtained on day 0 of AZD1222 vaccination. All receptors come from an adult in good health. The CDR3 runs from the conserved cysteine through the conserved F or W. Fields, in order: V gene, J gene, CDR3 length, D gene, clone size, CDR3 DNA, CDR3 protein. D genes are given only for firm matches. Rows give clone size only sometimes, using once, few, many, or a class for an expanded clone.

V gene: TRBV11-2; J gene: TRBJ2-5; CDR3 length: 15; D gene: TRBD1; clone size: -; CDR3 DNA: TGTGCCAGCAGCTTATCACAGGGGCGGCAAGAGACCCAGTACTTC; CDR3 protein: CASSLSQGRQETQYF
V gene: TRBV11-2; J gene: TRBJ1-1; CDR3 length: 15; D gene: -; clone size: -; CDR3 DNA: TGTGCCAGCAGTTCACAGATCCGGGTCTCCACTGAAGCTTTCTTT; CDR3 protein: CASSSQIRVSTEAFF
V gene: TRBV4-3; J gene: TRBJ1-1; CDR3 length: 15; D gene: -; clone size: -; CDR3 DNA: TGCGCCAGCAGCCAAGATTACACGGGGAACACTGAAGCTTTCTTT; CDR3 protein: CASSQDYTGNTEAFF
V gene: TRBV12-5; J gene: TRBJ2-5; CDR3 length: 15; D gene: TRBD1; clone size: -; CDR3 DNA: TGTGCTAGTGTTCCGGACAGGGGCTCGAAAGAGACCCAGTACTTC; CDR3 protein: CASVPDRGSKETQYF
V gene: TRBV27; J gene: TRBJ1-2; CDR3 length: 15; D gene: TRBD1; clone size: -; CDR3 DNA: TGTGCCAGCAGTTCCGGACAGGGCATTAACTATGGCTACACCTTC; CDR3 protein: CASSSGQGINYGYTF
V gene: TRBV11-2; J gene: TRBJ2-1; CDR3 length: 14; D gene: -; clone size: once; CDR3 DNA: TGTGCCAGCAGCTTAGTAGCGAGGAACAATGAGCAGTTCTTC; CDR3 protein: CASSLVARNNEQFF
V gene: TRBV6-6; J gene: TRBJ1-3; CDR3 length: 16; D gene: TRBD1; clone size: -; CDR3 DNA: TGTGCCAGCAGCCGGGACAGGGTGAATCCTGGAAACACCATATATTTT; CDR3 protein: CASSRDRVNPGNTIYF
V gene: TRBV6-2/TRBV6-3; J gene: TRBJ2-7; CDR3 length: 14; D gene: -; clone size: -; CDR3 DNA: TGTGCCAGCAGTTACTCAGGGAGCTCCTACGAGCAGTACTTC; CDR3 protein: CASSYSGSSYEQYF
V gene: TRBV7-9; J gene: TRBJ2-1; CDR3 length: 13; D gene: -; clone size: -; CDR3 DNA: TGTGCCAGCAGCATCGACAGCTACAATGAGCAGTTCTTC; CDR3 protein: CASSIDSYNEQFF
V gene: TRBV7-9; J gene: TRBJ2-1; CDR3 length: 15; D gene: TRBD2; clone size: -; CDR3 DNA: TGTGCCAGCAGCTCCGGACTAGGGAAATACAATGAGCAGTTCTTC; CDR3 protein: CASSSGLGKYNEQFF
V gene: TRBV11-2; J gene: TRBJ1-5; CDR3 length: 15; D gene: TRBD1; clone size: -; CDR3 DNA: TGTGCCAGCAGCCTGGGGACAGGAGGGAATCAGCCCCAGCATTTT; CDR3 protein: CASSLGTGGNQPQHF
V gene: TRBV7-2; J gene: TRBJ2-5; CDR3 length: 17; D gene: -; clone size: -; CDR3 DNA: TGTGCCAGCAGCTTGGGCGGGCCAGCTTTCCAGCTGGAGACCCAGTACTTC; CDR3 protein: CASSLGGPAFQLETQYF
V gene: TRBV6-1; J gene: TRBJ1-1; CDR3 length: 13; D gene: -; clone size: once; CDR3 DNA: TGTGCCAGCAGTTATTCCTGGGGGACTGAAGCTTTCTTT; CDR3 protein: CASSYSWGTEAFF
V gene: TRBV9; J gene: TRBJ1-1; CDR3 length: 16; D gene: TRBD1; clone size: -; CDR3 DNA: TGTGCCAGCAGCGGCCCAGCCAAGACAGGGGGGACTGAAGCTTTCTTT; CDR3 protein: CASSGPAKTGGTEAFF